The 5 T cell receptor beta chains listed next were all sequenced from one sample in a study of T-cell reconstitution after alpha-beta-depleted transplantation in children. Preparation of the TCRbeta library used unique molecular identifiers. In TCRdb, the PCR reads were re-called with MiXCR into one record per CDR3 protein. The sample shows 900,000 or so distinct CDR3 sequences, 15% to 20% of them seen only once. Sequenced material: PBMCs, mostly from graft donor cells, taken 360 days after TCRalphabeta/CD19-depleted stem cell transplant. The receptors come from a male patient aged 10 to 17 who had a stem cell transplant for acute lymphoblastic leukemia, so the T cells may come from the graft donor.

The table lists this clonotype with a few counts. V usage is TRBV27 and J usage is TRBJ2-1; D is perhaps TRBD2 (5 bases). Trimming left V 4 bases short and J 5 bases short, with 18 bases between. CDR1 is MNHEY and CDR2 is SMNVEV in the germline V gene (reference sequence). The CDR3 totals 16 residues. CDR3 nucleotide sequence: TGTGCCAGCAGTTCCCTGCCGATCGGGATTAACAATGAGCAGTTCTTC. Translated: CASSSLPIGINNEQFF.

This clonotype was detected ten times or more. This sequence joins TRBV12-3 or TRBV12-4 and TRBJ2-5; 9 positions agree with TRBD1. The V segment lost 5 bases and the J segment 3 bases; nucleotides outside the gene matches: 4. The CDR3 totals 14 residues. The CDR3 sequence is CASSAGTGKETQYF. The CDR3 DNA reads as TGTGCCAGCAGTGCCGGGACAGGGAAAGAGACCCAGTACTTC.

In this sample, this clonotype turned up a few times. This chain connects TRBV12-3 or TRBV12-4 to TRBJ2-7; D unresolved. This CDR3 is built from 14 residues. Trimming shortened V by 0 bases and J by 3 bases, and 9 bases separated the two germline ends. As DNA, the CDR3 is TGTGCCAGCAGTTTAGCGCCGGCGGTCTACGAGCAGTACTTC. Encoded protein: CASSLAPAVYEQYF.

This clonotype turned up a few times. The CDR3 DNA is TGTGCCAGCAATCCTGGTCACTCTGGAAACACCATATATTTT. It specifies CASNPGHSGNTIYF. The chain has TRBV12-3 or TRBV12-4 and TRBJ1-3; D not resolved. Trimming cost V 7 bases and J 0 bases, with 10 bases left between them. The CDR3 sequence is 14 residues long.

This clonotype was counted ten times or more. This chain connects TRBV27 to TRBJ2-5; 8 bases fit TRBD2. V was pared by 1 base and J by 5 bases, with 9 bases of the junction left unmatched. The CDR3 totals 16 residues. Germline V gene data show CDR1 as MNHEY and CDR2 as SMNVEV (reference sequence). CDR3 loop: CASSLWGRTSRETQYF. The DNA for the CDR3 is TGTGCCAGCAGTTTATGGGGAAGGACTAGCAGGGAGACCCAGTACTTC.